This TCR beta chain derives from a study of tumor-infiltrating lymphocytes in glioblastoma multiforme. This clonotype was detected a few times. Multiple V-beta primers and a C-beta primer amplified TCRB from RNA. MiXCR was run by TCRdb on the multiplex PCR reads, yielding one entry per CDR3 protein. The repertoire consists of about 10,000 distinct CDR3 sequences, with more than 70% occurring once and the leading ten covering over 30%. The source material was brain tumor tissue. This sequence was found in a male donor with glioblastoma.

This CDR3 reads CASTPALSGDTIYF. The CDR3, as DNA: TGTGCCAGCACCCCGGCACTCTCCGGAGACACCATATATTTT. This chain connects TRBV12-3 or TRBV12-4 to TRBJ1-3; no firm D call. There are 14 residues in the CDR3. V was shortened by 7 bases and J by 8 bases, with 18 bases between the two germline ends.